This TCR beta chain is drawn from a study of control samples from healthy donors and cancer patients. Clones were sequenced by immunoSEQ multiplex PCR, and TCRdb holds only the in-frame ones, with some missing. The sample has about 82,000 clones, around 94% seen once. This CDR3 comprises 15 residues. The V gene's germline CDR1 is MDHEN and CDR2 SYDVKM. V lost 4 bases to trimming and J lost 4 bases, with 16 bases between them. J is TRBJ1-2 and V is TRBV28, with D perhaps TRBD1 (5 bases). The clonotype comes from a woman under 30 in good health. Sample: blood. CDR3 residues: CASSSPVGQSYGYTF. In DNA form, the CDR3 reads TGTGCCAGCAGTTCACCCGTGGGGCAGTCCTATGGCTACACCTTC.